Listed below are T cell receptor beta chains from one sample, sequenced in a study of cytomegalovirus exposure and HLA in healthy donors. TCRdb's copy holds only in-frame clones and misses some; the assay was immunoSEQ multiplex PCR. The sample lists around 110,000 clones; 79% were seen once. Input material: PBMCs. These receptors were collected from a man aged 30-40 years in good health and CMV-seropositive. The CDR3 runs from the conserved cysteine through the conserved F or W. The D gene is left open where the match is weak. A clone size is listed for some rows: how often the clone was seen (once, few, many), or a class if it is expanded.

j_gene: TRBJ1-5
abundance: NA
d_gene: NA
v_gene: TRBV6-6
CDR3aa: CASSQIQQPQHF
CDR3nt: TGTGCCAGCAGCCAAATACAACAGCCCCAGCATTTT

j_gene: TRBJ2-3
abundance: NA
d_gene: NA
v_gene: TRBV27
CDR3aa: CASSLGGGAGETDTQYF
CDR3nt: TGTGCCAGCAGTTTGGGAGGGGGGGCGGGGGAAACAGATACGCAGTATTTT

j_gene: TRBJ1-3
abundance: NA
d_gene: NA
v_gene: TRBV6-6
CDR3aa: CASSYHGSTSGNTIYF
CDR3nt: TGTGCCAGCAGTTACCATGGCAGTACCAGTGGAAACACCATATATTTT

j_gene: TRBJ2-7
abundance: NA
d_gene: NA
v_gene: TRBV29-1
CDR3aa: CSVEEQGSYEQYF
CDR3nt: TGCAGCGTTGAGGAGCAGGGGAGTTACGAGCAGTACTTC

j_gene: TRBJ2-7
abundance: NA
d_gene: TRBD1
v_gene: TRBV7-2
CDR3aa: CASSSNRGVAYEQYF
CDR3nt: TGTGCCAGCAGCTCCAACAGGGGTGTCGCCTACGAGCAGTACTTC

j_gene: TRBJ1-4
abundance: NA
d_gene: NA
v_gene: TRBV28
CDR3aa: CASSVRSSREKLFF
CDR3nt: TGTGCCAGCAGTGTGAGGTCTTCGCGTGAAAAACTGTTTTTT

j_gene: TRBJ1-1
abundance: NA
d_gene: TRBD1
v_gene: TRBV7-9
CDR3aa: CASSSLRGLVNTEAFF
CDR3nt: TGTGCCAGCAGCTCCCTAAGGGGGCTTGTGAACACTGAAGCTTTCTTT

j_gene: TRBJ2-1
abundance: NA
d_gene: NA
v_gene: TRBV28
CDR3aa: CASSVAGYNEQFF
CDR3nt: TGTGCCAGCAGCGTAGCCGGTTACAATGAGCAGTTCTTC

j_gene: TRBJ2-7
abundance: NA
d_gene: TRBD2
v_gene: TRBV7-9
CDR3aa: CASRELAGPGGEQYF
CDR3nt: TGTGCCAGCAGGGAACTAGCGGGACCCGGAGGAGAGCAGTACTTC

j_gene: TRBJ2-1
abundance: NA
d_gene: TRBD2
v_gene: TRBV5-6
CDR3aa: CASSLGSGSSLRYNEQFF
CDR3nt: TGTGCCAGCAGCTTGGGCAGCGGGAGTAGTTTGAGGTACAATGAGCAGTTCTTC

j_gene: TRBJ2-1
abundance: NA
d_gene: TRBD2
v_gene: TRBV4-2
CDR3aa: CASSKAGGQLRQYNEQFF
CDR3nt: TGTGCCAGCAGTAAGGCGGGAGGCCAACTCAGACAGTACAATGAGCAGTTCTTC

j_gene: TRBJ2-7
abundance: few
d_gene: NA
v_gene: TRBV29-1
CDR3aa: CSVSGRGYGEQYF
CDR3nt: TGCAGCGTTTCCGGCAGGGGTTATGGCGAGCAGTACTTC

j_gene: TRBJ2-1
abundance: NA
d_gene: TRBD2
v_gene: TRBV4-2
CDR3aa: CASSPQREMSYNEQFF
CDR3nt: TGTGCCAGCAGCCCCCAGCGGGAGATGTCCTACAATGAGCAGTTCTTC

j_gene: TRBJ1-6
abundance: NA
d_gene: TRBD1
v_gene: TRBV30
CDR3aa: CAWSIGTGNSPLHF
CDR3nt: TGTGCCTGGAGTATCGGGACAGGGAATTCACCCCTCCACTTT

j_gene: TRBJ2-5
abundance: NA
d_gene: NA
v_gene: TRBV29-1
CDR3aa: CSVDGRIQETQYF
CDR3nt: TGCAGCGTTGACGGCAGGATCCAAGAGACCCAGTACTTC

j_gene: TRBJ2-3
abundance: NA
d_gene: TRBD2
v_gene: TRBV28
CDR3aa: CASSLFRLAGGKGTQYF
CDR3nt: TGTGCCAGCAGTTTATTCCGCCTAGCGGGAGGGAAGGGTACGCAGTATTTT

j_gene: TRBJ2-5
abundance: once
d_gene: TRBD1
v_gene: TRBV7-8
CDR3aa: CASSSLGTGYQETQYF
CDR3nt: TGTGCCAGCAGCTCTCTAGGGACAGGGTACCAAGAGACCCAGTACTTC

j_gene: TRBJ1-2
abundance: NA
d_gene: NA
v_gene: TRBV7-9
CDR3aa: CSSSLEIGRAYYGYTF
CDR3nt: TGTTCCAGCAGCTTAGAAATTGGCAGGGCCTACTATGGCTACACCTTC

j_gene: TRBJ2-2
abundance: NA
d_gene: NA
v_gene: TRBV19
CDR3aa: CASMGSEWETGELFF
CDR3nt: TGTGCCAGTATGGGGAGCGAATGGGAGACCGGGGAGCTGTTTTTT

j_gene: TRBJ2-7
abundance: NA
d_gene: TRBD2
v_gene: TRBV29-1
CDR3aa: CSVGSGRTYEQYF
CDR3nt: TGCAGCGTGGGTAGCGGGAGGACCTACGAGCAGTACTTC

j_gene: TRBJ2-7
abundance: NA
d_gene: NA
v_gene: TRBV19
CDR3aa: CASSMTGLTYEQYF
CDR3nt: TGTGCCAGTAGTATGACGGGACTTACCTACGAGCAGTACTTC

j_gene: TRBJ2-1
abundance: NA
d_gene: TRBD1
v_gene: TRBV18
CDR3aa: CASSRGQPLTYNEQFF
CDR3nt: TGTGCCAGCTCACGGGGACAGCCTCTTACCTACAATGAGCAGTTCTTC

j_gene: TRBJ1-1
abundance: NA
d_gene: NA
v_gene: TRBV4-3
CDR3aa: CASSDGDTEAFF
CDR3nt: TGCGCCAGCAGTGACGGGGACACTGAAGCTTTCTTT

j_gene: TRBJ1-1
abundance: NA
d_gene: NA
v_gene: TRBV15
CDR3aa: CATSREWGTSGNTEAFF
CDR3nt: TGTGCCACCAGCAGAGAATGGGGGACTAGCGGGAACACTGAAGCTTTCTTT

j_gene: TRBJ1-2
abundance: NA
d_gene: TRBD1
v_gene: TRBV4-3
CDR3aa: CASSQEPQGEGYTF
CDR3nt: TGCGCCAGCAGCCAAGAGCCACAGGGGGAGGGCTACACCTTC

j_gene: TRBJ2-2
abundance: NA
d_gene: NA
v_gene: TRBV21-1
CDR3aa: CANSQRGGGTGELFF
CDR3nt: TGTGCCAACAGCCAACGGGGCGGGGGTACCGGGGAGCTGTTTTTT

j_gene: TRBJ2-4
abundance: NA
d_gene: NA
v_gene: TRBV4-2
CDR3aa: CASSQLSGGPNSQYF
CDR3nt: TGTGCCAGCAGCCAACTTAGCGGTGGACCAAACAGTCAGTACTTC

j_gene: TRBJ1-2
abundance: few
d_gene: NA
v_gene: TRBV5-1
CDR3aa: CASSTQGDYGYTF
CDR3nt: TGCGCCAGCAGCACTCAGGGTGACTATGGCTACACCTTC

j_gene: TRBJ2-7
abundance: few
d_gene: TRBD2
v_gene: TRBV10-2
CDR3aa: CASSARLAESYEQYF
CDR3nt: TGCGCCAGCAGTGCTCGGCTAGCGGAGTCCTACGAGCAGTACTTC

j_gene: TRBJ1-2
abundance: NA
d_gene: NA
v_gene: TRBV5-6
CDR3aa: CASSLWVSHRNYGYTF
CDR3nt: TGTGCCAGCAGCTTGTGGGTGTCTCACAGGAACTATGGCTACACCTTC

j_gene: TRBJ1-2
abundance: NA
d_gene: TRBD1
v_gene: TRBV7-6
CDR3aa: CASSSTGVYGYTF
CDR3nt: TGTGCCAGCAGCTCCACAGGGGTCTATGGCTACACCTTC

j_gene: TRBJ1-4
abundance: NA
d_gene: TRBD1
v_gene: TRBV11-2
CDR3aa: CASSTYRGRGEKLFF
CDR3nt: TGTGCCAGCAGCACATACAGGGGGAGAGGAGAAAAACTGTTTTTT

j_gene: TRBJ2-1
abundance: NA
d_gene: NA
v_gene: TRBV11-3
CDR3aa: CASSAASKSYNEQFF
CDR3nt: TGTGCCAGCAGTGCCGCCTCTAAATCCTACAATGAGCAGTTCTTC

j_gene: TRBJ1-4
abundance: NA
d_gene: NA
v_gene: TRBV5-1
CDR3aa: CASSLLGWGANEKLFF
CDR3nt: TGCGCCAGCAGCTTGTTAGGTTGGGGAGCTAATGAAAAACTGTTTTTT

j_gene: TRBJ2-1
abundance: NA
d_gene: NA
v_gene: TRBV11-3
CDR3aa: CASSLQGYNEQFF
CDR3nt: TGTGCCAGCAGCTTACAGGGGTACAATGAGCAGTTCTTC

j_gene: TRBJ2-6
abundance: NA
d_gene: NA
v_gene: TRBV15
CDR3aa: CATSRGTSSSGANGLTF
CDR3nt: TGTGCCACCAGCAGGGGGACATCCAGCTCTGGGGCCAACGGCCTGACTTTC

j_gene: TRBJ2-7
abundance: NA
d_gene: NA
v_gene: TRBV7-9
CDR3aa: CSSSLGRGSRSYEQYF
CDR3nt: TGTTCCAGCAGCTTGGGGAGAGGGAGTCGGTCCTACGAGCAGTACTTC

j_gene: TRBJ2-6
abundance: NA
d_gene: TRBD1
v_gene: TRBV6-1
CDR3aa: CAVWAGGAGANVLTF
CDR3nt: TGTGCCGTTTGGGCAGGGGGCGCCGGGGCCAACGTCCTGACTTTC